Sequencing of this TCR beta chain was carried out in a study of T cells in localized non-small cell lung cancer. This CDR3 region has 15 residues. Per germline, CDR1 LNHDA and CDR2 SQIVND (reference sequence). In regard to this clone: The antigen is not known. One end of the junction varies from germline; a read error may be responsible.

Regarding the study as a whole: As only one tumor region underwent sequencing, heterogeneity remains possible.

The uninvolved lung lay at least 2 cm from the tumor margin and lacked atypia. Profiling relied on immunoSEQ multiplex PCR, and the TCRdb table lists in-frame clones only, not all of them. This table holds more than 1,000 clones, roughly a fifth found once. Sample: normal lung tissue next to the tumor, taken before any cancer treatment. The V gene is TRBV19, the J gene TRBJ2-5; tentative D call: TRBD2 (6 bases). This sequence was found in a woman between 35 and 75 years old with stage III lung adenocarcinoma. The CDR3 is CASSLSGTGQGTQYF. CDR3 DNA sequence: TGTGCCAGTAGTTTATCCGGGACTGGCCAAGGGACCCAGTACTTC.